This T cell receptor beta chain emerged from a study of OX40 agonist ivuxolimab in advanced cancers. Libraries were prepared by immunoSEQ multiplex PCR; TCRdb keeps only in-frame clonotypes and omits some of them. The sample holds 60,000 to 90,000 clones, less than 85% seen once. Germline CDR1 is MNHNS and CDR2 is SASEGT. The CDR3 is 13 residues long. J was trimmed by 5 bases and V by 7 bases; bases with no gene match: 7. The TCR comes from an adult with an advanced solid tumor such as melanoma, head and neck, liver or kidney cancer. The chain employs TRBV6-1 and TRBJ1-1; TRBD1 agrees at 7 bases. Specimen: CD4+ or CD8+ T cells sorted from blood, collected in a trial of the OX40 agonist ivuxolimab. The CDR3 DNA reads TGTGCCAGCATACAGACAGGGAGGACTGAAGCTTTCTTT. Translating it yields CASIQTGRTEAFF.